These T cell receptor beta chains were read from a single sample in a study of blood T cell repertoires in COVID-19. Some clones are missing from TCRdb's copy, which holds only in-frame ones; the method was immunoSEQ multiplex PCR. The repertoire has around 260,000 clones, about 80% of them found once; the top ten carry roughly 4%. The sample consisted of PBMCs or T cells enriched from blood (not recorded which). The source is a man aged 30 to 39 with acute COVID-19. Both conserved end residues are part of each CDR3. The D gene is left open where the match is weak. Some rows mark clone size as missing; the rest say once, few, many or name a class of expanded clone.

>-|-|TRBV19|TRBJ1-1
CASSIVQRTPNTEAFF
TGTGCCAGTAGTATAGTACAACGGACACCGAACACTGAAGCTTTCTTT
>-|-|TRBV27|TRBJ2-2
CASSFGGGRVNTGELFF
TGTGCCAGCAGTTTCGGAGGGGGCAGGGTTAACACCGGGGAGCTGTTTTTT
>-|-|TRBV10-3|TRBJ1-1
CAIMGGQGTEAFF
TGTGCCATCATGGGGGGGCAGGGAACTGAAGCTTTCTTT
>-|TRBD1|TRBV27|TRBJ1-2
CASSWGTGSRDGYTF
TGTGCCAGCAGTTGGGGGACAGGGAGCAGAGATGGCTACACCTTC
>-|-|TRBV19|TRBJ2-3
CASSIGLKGDTQYF
TGTGCCAGTAGTATTGGACTAAAGGGAGATACGCAGTATTTT
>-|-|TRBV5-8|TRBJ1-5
CASSPWVGGSSQPQHF
TGTGCCAGCAGCCCCTGGGTCGGGGGATCGAGTCAGCCCCAGCATTTT
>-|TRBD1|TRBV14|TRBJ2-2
CASSQLTGGRTGELFF
TGTGCCAGCAGCCAATTAACAGGGGGAAGGACCGGGGAGCTGTTTTTT
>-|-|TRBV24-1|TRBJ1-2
CATSDPGSAGGYTF
TGTGCCACCAGTGATCCCGGGTCAGCGGGTGGCTACACCTTC
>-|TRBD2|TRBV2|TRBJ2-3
CASRAGGPPDTQYF
TGTGCCAGCAGAGCGGGAGGGCCACCAGATACGCAGTATTTT
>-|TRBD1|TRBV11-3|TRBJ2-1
CASSPSRLRDRVNEQFF
TGTGCCAGCAGCCCCAGTCGTTTGAGGGACAGGGTGAATGAGCAGTTCTTC
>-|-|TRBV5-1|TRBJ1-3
CASSFSAEKGNTIYF
TGCGCCAGCAGCTTTTCCGCCGAGAAGGGAAACACCATATATTTT
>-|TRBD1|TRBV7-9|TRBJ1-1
CASRKNRDRGEAFF
TGTGCCAGCAGGAAAAACCGGGACAGGGGTGAAGCTTTCTTT
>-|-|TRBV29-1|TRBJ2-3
CSVGRLADTQYF
TGCAGCGTTGGTCGTCTTGCAGATACGCAGTATTTT
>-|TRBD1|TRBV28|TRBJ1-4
CASRTIGTANEKLFF
TGTGCCAGCAGGACAATCGGGACAGCTAATGAAAAACTGTTTTTT
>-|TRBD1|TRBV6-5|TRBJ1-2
CASSPGTGSYGYTF
TGTGCCAGCAGTCCCGGGACAGGAAGCTATGGCTACACCTTC
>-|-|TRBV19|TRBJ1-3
CASSIDGQRNSGNTIYF
TGTGCCAGTAGTATAGACGGACAAAGAAACTCTGGAAACACCATATATTTT
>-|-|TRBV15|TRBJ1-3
CATSRDRGGGNTIYF
TGTGCCACCAGCAGAGACAGGGGCGGTGGAAACACCATATATTTT
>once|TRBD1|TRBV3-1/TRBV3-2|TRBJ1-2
CASSQGQGASGYTF
TGTGCCAGCAGCCAAGGACAGGGGGCCTCTGGCTACACCTTC
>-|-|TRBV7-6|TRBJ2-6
CASSGDRSGANVLTF
TGTGCCAGCAGCGGAGACAGGTCTGGGGCCAACGTCCTGACTTTC
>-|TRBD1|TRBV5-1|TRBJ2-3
CASSSPGRGLDTQYF
TGTGCCAGCAGCTCCCCGGGCAGGGGGCTAGATACGCAGTATTTT
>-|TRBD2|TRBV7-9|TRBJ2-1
CASSSPGTSGIVQFF
TGTGCCAGCAGCTCCCCCGGGACTAGCGGGATTGTGCAGTTCTTC
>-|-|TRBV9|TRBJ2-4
CASSAGGLNIQYF
TGTGCCAGCAGCGCTGGGGGCCTAAACATTCAGTACTTC
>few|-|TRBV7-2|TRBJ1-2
CASSLVGSNYGYTF
TGTGCCAGCAGCTTAGTGGGTAGCAACTATGGCTACACCTTC
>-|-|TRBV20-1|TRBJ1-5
CSASNSNQPQHF
TGCAGTGCGAGTAACAGTAATCAGCCCCAGCATTTT
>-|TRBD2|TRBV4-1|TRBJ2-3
CASSQGTSGDTDTQYF
TGCGCCAGCAGCCAAGGGACTAGCGGGGACACAGATACGCAGTATTTT
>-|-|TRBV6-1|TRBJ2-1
CASSDEGVGYNEQFF
TGTGCCAGCAGTGATGAGGGGGTAGGGTACAATGAGCAGTTCTTC
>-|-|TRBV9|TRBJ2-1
CASSGDRHEQFF
TGTGCCAGCAGCGGTGACAGGCATGAGCAGTTCTTC
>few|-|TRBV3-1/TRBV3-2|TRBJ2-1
CASSQEGVYNEQFF
TGTGCCAGCAGCCAAGAGGGAGTTTACAATGAGCAGTTCTTC
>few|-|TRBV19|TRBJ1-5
CASNRGNQPQHF
TGTGCCAGTAATCGGGGAAATCAGCCCCAGCATTTT
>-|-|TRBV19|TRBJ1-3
CASSIGPDSGNTIYF
TGTGCCAGTAGTATAGGGCCAGACTCTGGAAACACCATATATTTT
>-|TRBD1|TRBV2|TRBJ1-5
CASSVGQNGQPQHF
TGTGCCAGCAGTGTGGGACAGAATGGCCAGCCCCAGCATTTT
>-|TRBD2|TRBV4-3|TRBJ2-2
CASSLLAGEGELFF
TGCGCCAGCAGCCTACTAGCGGGAGAAGGGGAGCTGTTTTTT
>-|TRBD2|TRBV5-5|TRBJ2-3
CASSLRGGAGTDTQYF
TGTGCCAGCAGCTTGCGCGGGGGAGCGGGCACAGATACGCAGTATTTT
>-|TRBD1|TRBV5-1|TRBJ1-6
CASSMSGQANSPLHF
TGCGCCAGCAGCATGTCAGGACAGGCAAATTCACCCCTCCACTTT
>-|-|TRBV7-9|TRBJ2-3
CASSSGVITDTQYF
TGTGCCAGCAGCTCCGGGGTGATCACAGATACGCAGTATTTT
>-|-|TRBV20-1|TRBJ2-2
CSATTTGELFF
TGCAGTGCCACTACCACCGGGGAGCTGTTTTTT
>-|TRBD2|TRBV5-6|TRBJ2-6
CASSWGGDRSGANVLTF
TGTGCCAGCAGCTGGGGAGGGGATAGGTCTGGGGCCAACGTCCTGACTTTC
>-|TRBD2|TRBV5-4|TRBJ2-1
CASSLLGLAGTYNEQFF
TGTGCCAGCAGCTTGCTGGGACTAGCGGGGACGTACAATGAGCAGTTCTTC
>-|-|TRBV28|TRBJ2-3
CASSQVRRVTDTQYF
TGTGCCAGCAGTCAGGTGAGACGAGTGACAGATACGCAGTATTTT
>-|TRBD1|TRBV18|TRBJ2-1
CASSPPQGARPNEQFF
TGTGCCAGCTCACCGCCGCAGGGGGCGAGACCCAATGAGCAGTTCTTC
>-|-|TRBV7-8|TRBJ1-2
CASSPEMGGSNYGYTF
TGTGCCAGCAGCCCCGAGATGGGAGGCTCTAACTATGGCTACACCTTC
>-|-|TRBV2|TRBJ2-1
CASSFPPAVNEQFF
TGTGCCAGCAGTTTCCCCCCGGCGGTCAATGAGCAGTTCTTC
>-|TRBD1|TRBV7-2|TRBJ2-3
CASSLLGGQGARGDTQYF
TGTGCCAGCAGCCTCCTGGGGGGACAGGGGGCCCGAGGAGATACGCAGTATTTT
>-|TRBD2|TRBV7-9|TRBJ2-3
CASRSAGLTDTQYF
TGTGCCAGCAGGTCAGCGGGACTCACAGATACGCAGTATTTT
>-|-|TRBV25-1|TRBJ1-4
CASSEMDLLGLKSGKLFF
TGTGCCAGCAGTGAAATGGACTTACTAGGGTTAAAATCTGGGAAACTGTTTTTT
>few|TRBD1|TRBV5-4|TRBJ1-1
CASSSGQGSTEAFF
TGTGCCAGCAGCTCGGGACAGGGCTCGACTGAAGCTTTCTTT
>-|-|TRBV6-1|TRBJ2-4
CASSDQGNIQYF
TGTGCCAGCAGTGATCAGGGAAACATTCAGTACTTC
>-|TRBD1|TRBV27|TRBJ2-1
CASSGGTGYGSSYNEQFF
TGTGCCAGCAGTGGAGGGACAGGGTATGGTAGCTCCTACAATGAGCAGTTCTTC
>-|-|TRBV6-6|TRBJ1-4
CASSRGRGAVDNEKLFF
TGTGCCAGCAGCCGAGGACGGGGGGCGGTTGATAATGAAAAACTGTTTTTT
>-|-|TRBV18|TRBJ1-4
CASSAGLTSWEKLFF
TGTGCCAGCTCAGCGGGGTTAACGTCGTGGGAAAAACTGTTTTTT
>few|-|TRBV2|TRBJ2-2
CASTATWTGELFF
TGTGCCAGCACCGCAACATGGACCGGGGAGCTGTTTTTT
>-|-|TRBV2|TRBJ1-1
CASRVGATEAFF
TGTGCCAGCAGAGTGGGGGCCACTGAAGCTTTCTTT
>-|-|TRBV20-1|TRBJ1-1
CSAELNTEAFF
TGCAGTGCCGAGCTGAACACTGAAGCTTTCTTT
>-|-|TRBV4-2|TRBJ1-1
CASSQGKNTEAFF
TGTGCCAGCAGCCAAGGTAAGAACACTGAAGCTTTCTTT
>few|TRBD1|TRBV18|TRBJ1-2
CASSPLPGTEGYGYTF
TGTGCCAGCTCCCCCTTACCTGGGACAGAAGGCTATGGCTACACCTTC